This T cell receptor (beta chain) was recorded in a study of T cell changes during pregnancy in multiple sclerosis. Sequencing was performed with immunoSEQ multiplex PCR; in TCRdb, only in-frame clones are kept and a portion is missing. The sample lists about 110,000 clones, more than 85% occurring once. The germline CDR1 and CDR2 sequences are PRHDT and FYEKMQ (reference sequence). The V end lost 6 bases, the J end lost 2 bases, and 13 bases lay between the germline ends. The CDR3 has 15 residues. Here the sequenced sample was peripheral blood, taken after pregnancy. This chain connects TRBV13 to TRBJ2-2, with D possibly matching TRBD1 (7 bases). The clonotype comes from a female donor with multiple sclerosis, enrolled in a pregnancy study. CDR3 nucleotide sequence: TGTGCCAGCAGACAGCAGGGGGGCAACACCGGGGAGCTGTTTTTT. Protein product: CASRQQGGNTGELFF.